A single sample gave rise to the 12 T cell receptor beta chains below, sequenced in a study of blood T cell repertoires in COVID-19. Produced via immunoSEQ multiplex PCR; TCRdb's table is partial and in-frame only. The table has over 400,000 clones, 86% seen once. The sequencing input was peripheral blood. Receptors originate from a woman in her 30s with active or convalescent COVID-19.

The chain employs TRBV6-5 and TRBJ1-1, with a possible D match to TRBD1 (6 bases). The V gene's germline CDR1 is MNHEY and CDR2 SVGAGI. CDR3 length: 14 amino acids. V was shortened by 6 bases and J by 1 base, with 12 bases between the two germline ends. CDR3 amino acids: CASRTGPGNTEAFF. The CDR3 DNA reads TGTGCCAGCAGGACAGGCCCAGGGAACACTGAAGCTTTCTTT.

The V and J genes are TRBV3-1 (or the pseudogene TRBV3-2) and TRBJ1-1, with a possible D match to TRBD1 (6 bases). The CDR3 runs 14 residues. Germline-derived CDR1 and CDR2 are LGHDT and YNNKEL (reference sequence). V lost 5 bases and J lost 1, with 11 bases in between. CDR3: CASSIRTANTEAFF. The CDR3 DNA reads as TGTGCCAGCAGCATCAGGACAGCGAACACTGAAGCTTTCTTT.

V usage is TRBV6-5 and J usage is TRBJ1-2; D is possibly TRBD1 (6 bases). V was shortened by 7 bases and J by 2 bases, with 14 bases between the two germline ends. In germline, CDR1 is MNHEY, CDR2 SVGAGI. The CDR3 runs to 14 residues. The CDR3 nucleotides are TGTGCCAGCACCCGAACAGGGACAAACTATGGCTACACCTTC. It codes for CASTRTGTNYGYTF.

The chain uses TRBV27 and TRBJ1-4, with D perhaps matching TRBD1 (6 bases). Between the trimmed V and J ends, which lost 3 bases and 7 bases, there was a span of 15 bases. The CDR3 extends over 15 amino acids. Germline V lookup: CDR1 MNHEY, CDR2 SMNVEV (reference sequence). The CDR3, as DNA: TGTGCCAGCAGTTTCGGGGGGACATTGGCTGAAAAACTGTTTTTT. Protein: CASSFGGTLAEKLFF.

The CDR3 region is CASSRHGTGDNSPLHF. The DNA of the CDR3 is TGTGCCAGCAGCCGACACGGGACAGGGGATAATTCACCCCTCCACTTT. The rearrangement joins TRBV3-1 (or the pseudogene TRBV3-2) to TRBJ1-6, with 10 bases matching TRBD1. The CDR3 is made up of 16 amino acids. The junction had 5 bases not matched to a gene; V was cut back by 4 bases and J by 5 bases. Germline assignment: CDR1 LGHDT and CDR2 YNNKEL (reference sequence).

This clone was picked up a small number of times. CDR3 sequence reads: CASSEYLRTGSGNNEQFF. The CDR3 DNA sequence: TGCGCCAGCAGCGAATACCTCAGGACAGGGTCGGGAAACAATGAGCAGTTCTTC. The V gene is TRBV10-2, the J gene TRBJ2-1; 8 bases map to TRBD1. Germline trimming cut 6 bases from V and 5 bases from J; bases unmatched to any gene: 18. The CDR3 runs to 18 residues. Germline lookup yields CDR1 WSHSY and CDR2 SAAADI.

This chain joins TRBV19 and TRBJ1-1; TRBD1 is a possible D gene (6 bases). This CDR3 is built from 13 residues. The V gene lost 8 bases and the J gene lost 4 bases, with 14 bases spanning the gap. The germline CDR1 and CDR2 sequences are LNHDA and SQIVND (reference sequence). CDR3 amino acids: CASFTGSPTEAFF. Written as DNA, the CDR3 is TGTGCCAGTTTCACAGGGTCCCCCACTGAAGCTTTCTTT.

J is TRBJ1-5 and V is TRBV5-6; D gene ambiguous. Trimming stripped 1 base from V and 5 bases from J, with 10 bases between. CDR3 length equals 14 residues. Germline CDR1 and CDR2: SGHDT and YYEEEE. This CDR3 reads CASSLNGGDQPQHF. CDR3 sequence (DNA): TGTGCCAGCAGCTTGAACGGAGGAGATCAGCCCCAGCATTTT.

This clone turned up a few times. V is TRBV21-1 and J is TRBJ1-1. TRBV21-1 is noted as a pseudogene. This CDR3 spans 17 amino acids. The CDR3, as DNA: TGTGCCAGCAGCATCAAAAGGGTTCCCGGAGGATACACTGAAGCTTTCTTT. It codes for CASSIKRVPGGYTEAFF.

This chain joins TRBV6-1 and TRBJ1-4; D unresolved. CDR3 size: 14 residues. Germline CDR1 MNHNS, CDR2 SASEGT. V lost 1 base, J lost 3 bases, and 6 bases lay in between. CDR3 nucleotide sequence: TGTGCCAGCAGTGAAGACGGGGCTAATGAAAAACTGTTTTTT. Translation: CASSEDGANEKLFF.

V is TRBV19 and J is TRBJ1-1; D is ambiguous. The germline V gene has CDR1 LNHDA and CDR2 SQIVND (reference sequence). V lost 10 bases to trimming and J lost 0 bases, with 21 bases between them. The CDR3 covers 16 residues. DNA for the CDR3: TGTGCCACCCGCCCAGGAGGGTCTAGAATGAACACTGAAGCTTTCTTT. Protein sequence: CATRPGGSRMNTEAFF.

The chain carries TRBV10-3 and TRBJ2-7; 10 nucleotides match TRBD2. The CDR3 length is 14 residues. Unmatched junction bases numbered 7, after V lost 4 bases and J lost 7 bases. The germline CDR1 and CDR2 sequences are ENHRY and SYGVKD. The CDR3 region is CAISGTSGTLEQYF. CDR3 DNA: TGTGCCATCAGTGGGACTAGCGGAACCCTAGAGCAGTACTTC.